The clone carrying this TCR beta chain was seen a handful of times. The antigen remains unidentified. A multiplex PCR was run with 60 Vbeta primers and 13 Jbeta primers. Data came from immunoSEQ multiplex PCR; TCRdb stores just in-frame clones and leaves some out. The table records approximately 190,000 clones, roughly 13% of them present only once. This sample was taken from a study of cytomegalovirus exposure and HLA in healthy donors. General study results and limits: Within an earlier analysis, most TCR beta V segments proved productive either about 87% or about 30% of the time. Rare TCR sequences predominated, though certain public TCRs were found in many donors.

The TCR sequence derives from a man aged 45-60 years in good health and CMV-seropositive. What was sequenced was PBMCs.

The CDR3 DNA reads as TGTGCCAGCACCTGGGGACAGGGGAATTCACCCCTCCACTTT. Protein: CASTWGQGNSPLHF. This rearrangement joins TRBV28 to TRBJ1-6, with 10 bases aligning to TRBD1. The CDR3 runs 14 residues. V lost 7 bases, J lost 7 bases, and 4 bases stayed unmatched. Germline V gene data show CDR1 as MDHEN and CDR2 as SYDVKM.